This T cell receptor (beta chain) was profiled in a study of T cell responses to AZD1222 COVID-19 vaccine. Germline V gene data show CDR1 as LNHDA and CDR2 as SQIVND (reference sequence). CDR3 length equals 18 residues. Trimming cost V 4 bases and J 3 bases; bases outside gene matches: 8. Worth noting for this clone: Its antigen remains unidentified.

Here immunoSEQ multiplex PCR was the method, and the copy in TCRdb shows in-frame clones only, minus some. Of 96,000 or so clones in the sample, roughly 88% were seen once. Whole-study results and caveats: Most donors were white British and more were female, and clonal diversity was possibly underestimated.

The sample in question was peripheral blood, obtained on day 0 of AZD1222 vaccination. This clonotype originated in an adult in good health. V and J are TRBV19 and TRBJ2-3; 15 bases match TRBD2. CDR3 bases: TGTGCCAGTAGTAACCCTCGGACTAGCGGGAGGGCGACAGATACGCAGTATTTT. Protein: CASSNPRTSGRATDTQYF.